A single sample gave rise to the 4 T cell receptor beta chains below, sequenced in a study of blood T cell repertoires in COVID-19. The protocol was immunoSEQ multiplex PCR, while the TCRdb copy is restricted to in-frame clones and leaves out a portion. The sample includes 160,000 or so clones, about 80% of them seen just once. Sample: peripheral blood. The receptors here all came from a man aged 55 to 70 with acute or convalescent COVID-19.

J is TRBJ2-2 and V is TRBV5-6; no definite D call. CDR1 is SGHDT, CDR2 YYEEEE, per germline. Trimming removed 6 bases from V and 7 bases from J, with 19 bases in between. This CDR3 comprises 15 residues. CDR3 region: CASILSQPGLGELFF. The CDR3 nucleotides are TGTGCCAGCATACTCTCCCAACCGGGTCTCGGGGAGCTGTTTTTT.

This clone was picked up a small number of times. The chain employs TRBV18 and TRBJ1-5; D unclear. This CDR3 comprises 13 residues. With 2 bases removed from V and 5 bases from J, the gap between germline ends came to 7 bases. Germline loops: CDR1 KGHSH, CDR2 LQKENI. CDR3 coding DNA: TGTGCCAGCTCACCAAGTCGGGATCAGCCCCAGCATTTT. Translation: CASSPSRDQPQHF.

The V call is TRBV28, the J call TRBJ2-7, with 11 bases aligning to TRBD2. V dropped 5 bases and J dropped 7; count of bases not matched to a gene: 10. The CDR3 covers 15 residues. CDR1 MDHEN and CDR2 SYDVKM come from the germline V gene. CDR3 sequence reads: CASSGLAGSLREQYF. Written as DNA, the CDR3 is TGTGCCAGCAGTGGACTAGCGGGTAGTCTACGAGAGCAGTACTTC.

This clone was counted between two and nine times. V and J are TRBV9 and TRBJ2-5, with 8 bases that match TRBD1. CDR1 and CDR2 (germline): SGDLS, YYNGEE. The CDR3 consists of 17 residues. V lost 3 bases to trimming and J lost 1 base; unmatched junction nucleotides: 11. The CDR3 protein is CASSAKLGTGLQETQYF. The CDR3 DNA reads as TGTGCCAGCAGCGCCAAATTAGGGACAGGCCTCCAAGAGACCCAGTACTTC.